This note documents a single T cell receptor (beta chain) sequence. Its antigen is not known. The data were obtained in a study of identical twins. Unmatched junction bases numbered 10, after V lost 2 bases and J lost 8 bases. Germline CDR1 reads SGHRS; CDR2 reads YFSETQ. The CDR3 extends over 16 amino acids. Overall study findings and caveats: A lower insertion count was a feature of abundant cord blood beta clonotypes, with no such feature in memory repertoires.

Carrying unique molecular identifiers, the cDNA also gained a universal primer site through template switching. Each CDR3 protein is one row after TCRdb ran MiXCR on the 5' RACE reads. The sample shows under 800,000 distinct CDR3 sequences, 21% of them seen only once. The same sample was also used in a study of T cells expressing NK-cell markers. In that study: The study sequenced eight donors, seven HCMV-seropositive and one seronegative. In several donors, dominant clonotypes made up roughly 25-60.1% of CD3+CD56-NKG2C+ cells.

What was sequenced was PBMCs. The V and J genes are TRBV5-1 and TRBJ2-6, with 7 bases matching TRBD1. This sequence was found in a woman between 18 and 29 years old in good health. CDR3 amino acids: CASSFEDRRGTNVLTF. In DNA form, the CDR3 reads TGCGCCAGCAGCTTCGAGGACAGGAGAGGTACCAACGTCCTGACTTTC.